These 8 T cell receptor beta chains were all obtained from the same sample, sequenced in a study of beta chain features in type 1 diabetes. Expressed TCRB transcripts were sequenced because the isolated RNA had all been reverse transcribed beforehand. TCRdb's table, derived via immunoSEQ multiplex PCR, lists solely in-frame clones and lacks some. Of about 140,000 clones listed, 9.5% to 10% are singletons. Sequenced input: central memory CD4+ T cells from blood. All receptors come from a woman in her forties in good health.

The chain uses TRBV11-2 and TRBJ2-2; 7 bases are a match to TRBD1. This CDR3 contains 17 residues. The germline V gene has CDR1 SGHAT and CDR2 FQNNGV. V trimming: 1 base; J trimming: 3 bases; junction bases outside the gene matches: 8. CDR3 nucleotide sequence: TGTGCCAGCAGCTTAGTGACAGGGACGATCCACACCGGGGAGCTGTTTTTT. It specifies CASSLVTGTIHTGELFF.

This clone was observed a handful of times. The chain combines TRBV29-1 with TRBJ2-7; D is ambiguous. CDR3 length equals 13 residues. Germline CDR1 SQVTM, CDR2 ANQGSEA. V gave up 4 bases and J gave up 3 bases, with 13 bases separating them. For the CDR3, the DNA is TGCAGCGTTGGGTCAGGTAGGAACTACGAGCAGTACTTC. It encodes CSVGSGRNYEQYF.

This clone was counted between two and nine times. This chain links TRBV10-2 with TRBJ1-1; D is undetermined. The length of the CDR3 is 11 residues. V gave up 6 bases and J gave up 1 base, with 3 bases separating them. Germline V CDR1 and CDR2: WSHSY, SAAADI. CDR3 sequence reads: CASSQNTEAFF. The CDR3 DNA is TGCGCCAGCAGCCAGAACACTGAAGCTTTCTTT.

The J gene is TRBJ2-3, the V gene TRBV7-9, with 11 bases lining up with TRBD1. With V trimmed by 5 bases and J by 6 bases, 10 bases remained unmatched. The CDR3 sequence is 16 residues long. Germline V gene sequence: CDR1 SEHNR, CDR2 FQNEAQ (reference sequence). CDR3 region: CASSPGQGALVDTQYF. For the CDR3, the DNA is TGTGCCAGCAGCCCAGGACAGGGGGCACTGGTGGATACGCAGTATTTT.

This clone was observed a few times. V is TRBV7-8 and J is TRBJ2-3, with 7 bases identical to TRBD2. CDR3 size: 15 residues. Germline V gene lookup returns CDR1 SGHVS and CDR2 FQNEAQ. Trimming at V came to 4 bases and at J to 0 bases, leaving 4 bases not matched to a gene. This CDR3 is CASSSHSGSTDTQYF. In DNA form, the CDR3 reads TGTGCCAGCAGCTCGCATAGCGGGAGCACAGATACGCAGTATTTT.

V usage is TRBV5-5 and J usage is TRBJ2-5; weak D call: TRBD1 (5 bases). Germline assignment: CDR1 SGHKS and CDR2 YYEKEE (reference sequence). The CDR3 contains 13 residues. V lost 1 base and J 5 bases, leaving 9 bases between the germline ends. The DNA for the CDR3 is TGTGCCAGCAGCTTGATAGGGGCGGAGACCCAGTACTTC. Translated, it gives CASSLIGAETQYF.

The chain carries TRBV2 and TRBJ2-3, with D possibly matching TRBD2 (5 bases). The CDR3 totals 14 residues. Germline loops: CDR1 SNHLY, CDR2 FYNNEI. Trimming removed 9 bases at V and 3 bases at J, with 16 bases between. CDR3 DNA sequence: TGTGCCAGTATCCTAGCCCCTGGGACAGATACGCAGTATTTT. As protein: CASILAPGTDTQYF.

This chain joins TRBV4-3 and TRBJ2-2; 8 bases are shared with TRBD1. Germline loops: CDR1 LGHNA, CDR2 YSLEER. The CDR3 sequence is 16 residues long. The junction had 4 bases not matched to a gene; V was cut back by 4 bases and J by 0 bases. CDR3 sequence: CASSPGQVSNTGELFF. In nucleotides, the CDR3 is TGCGCCAGCAGCCCGGGACAGGTTTCGAACACCGGGGAGCTGTTTTTT.